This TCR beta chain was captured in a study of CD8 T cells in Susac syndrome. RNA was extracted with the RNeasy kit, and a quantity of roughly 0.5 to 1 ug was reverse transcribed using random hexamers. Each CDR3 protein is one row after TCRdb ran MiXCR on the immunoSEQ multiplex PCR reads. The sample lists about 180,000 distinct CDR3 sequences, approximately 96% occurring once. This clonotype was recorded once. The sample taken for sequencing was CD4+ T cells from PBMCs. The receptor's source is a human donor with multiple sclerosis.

As DNA, the CDR3 is TGTGCCAGCAGTCTCCAGGGGGTTTACAATGAGCAGTTCTTC. It translates to CASSLQGVYNEQFF. The chain combines TRBV27 with TRBJ2-1; 7 bases agree with TRBD1. The CDR3 extends over 14 amino acids. Germline-derived CDR1 and CDR2 are MNHEY and SMNVEV (reference sequence). The V gene end was trimmed by 5 bases and the J gene end by 4 bases; junction bases not matched to a gene: 5.